The source of this TCR beta chain is a study of T cells in pancreatic ductal adenocarcinoma. General study points: Unique clonotypes were approximately 8-fold more numerous in blood than in tumor.

Here immunoSEQ multiplex PCR was the method, and the copy in TCRdb shows in-frame clones only, minus some. The sample consists of about 17,000 clones, 85% to 90% of them appearing once. Surgery without prior neoadjuvant therapy was the treatment of the selected pancreatic ductal adenocarcinoma patients. A word on this clone: Its target is not known.

The V gene's germline CDR1 is GTSNPN and CDR2 SVGIG (reference sequence). V gave up 3 bases and J gave up 2 bases, with 10 bases separating them. The CDR3 length is 13 residues. The chain combines TRBV30 with TRBJ1-1; D may be TRBD1 (5 bases). This clonotype was sampled from a human donor with pancreatic ductal adenocarcinoma. Sequencing was carried out using PBMCs. CDR3 in DNA: TGTGCCTGGAGCCGGGGGACTAACACTGAAGCTTTCTTT. Residues: CAWSRGTNTEAFF.